Listed below are T cell receptor beta chains from one sample, sequenced in a study of long-term antiretroviral therapy in people with HIV. The repertoire was sequenced with immunoSEQ multiplex PCR; TCRdb's copy has only in-frame clones and lacks some. The table shows about 33,000 clones, with around 96% occurring only once. The specimen was unsorted PBMCs, collected approximately 6.6 years after starting antiretroviral therapy. Receptors originate from a man aged 25-45 years with HIV. Both conserved end residues are part of each CDR3. The D gene is left open where the match is weak. Size is omitted from some rows. Given values are once, few, many or a class for expanded clones.

CDR3nt	CDR3aa	d_gene	j_gene	abundance	v_gene
TGCGCCAGCAGTGAACCCGGGGGCGCGACTGAAAAACTGTTTTTT	CASSEPGGATEKLFF	NA	TRBJ1-4	NA	TRBV10-2
TGTGCCAGCTTCATACTCGCCTACCACAATGAGCAGTTCTTC	CASFILAYHNEQFF	NA	TRBJ2-1	NA	TRBV5-6
TGCGCCGGCAGCCAAGAGCATGGATGGTACACTGAAGCTTTCTTT	CAGSQEHGWYTEAFF	NA	TRBJ1-1	NA	TRBV4-1
TGTGCCAGCAGTTTATATAGAAGACAGGGAACCAATTCACCCCTCCACTTT	CASSLYRRQGTNSPLHF	TRBD1	TRBJ1-6	NA	TRBV28
TGTGCCAGCAGTTCTCTCCAGGGAGCCAATCAGCCCCAGCATTTT	CASSSLQGANQPQHF	NA	TRBJ1-5	NA	TRBV28
TGTGCCACCGGGGGGGCAAGCCTGAACACTGAAGCTTTCTTT	CATGGASLNTEAFF	NA	TRBJ1-1	NA	TRBV19
TGCGCCAGCAGCCCGACTAGCGGGCCCTACAATGAGCAGTTCTTC	CASSPTSGPYNEQFF	TRBD2	TRBJ2-1	NA	TRBV4-1
TGTGCCAGCAGTGCTAACAGGTACGAGCAGTACTTC	CASSANRYEQYF	NA	TRBJ2-7	NA	TRBV6-1
TGTGCCAGCAGTACTACAGGAGGCCAGGGGGAAAAACTGTTTTTT	CASSTTGGQGEKLFF	NA	TRBJ1-4	NA	TRBV6-5
TGCAGTGGCGAAACCACAGATACGCAGTATTTT	CSGETTDTQYF	NA	TRBJ2-3	once	TRBV20-1
TGTGCCAGCAGGGAGCGGACAGGCGCTGTTTCACCCCTCCACTTT	CASRERTGAVSPLHF	TRBD1	TRBJ1-6	NA	TRBV2
TGTGCCAGCAGTTTATGGGCGGGAAATCAGCCCCAGCATTTT	CASSLWAGNQPQHF	NA	TRBJ1-5	NA	TRBV27
TGCGCCAGCAGTGAGCCTTTAACTAGCGGGAGTTACGAGCAGTACTTC	CASSEPLTSGSYEQYF	TRBD2	TRBJ2-7	NA	TRBV10-2
TGTGCCAGCAGTTTTCAGGGACGCAATCAGCCCCAGCATTTT	CASSFQGRNQPQHF	NA	TRBJ1-5	once	TRBV27
TGTGCCAGCAGTTACTCAGGCTTATATGGCTACACCTTC	CASSYSGLYGYTF	NA	TRBJ1-2	NA	TRBV6-5
TGTGCCAGCAGCCCCTACGCGCATGGGTTCCAAGAGACCCAGTACTTC	CASSPYAHGFQETQYF	NA	TRBJ2-5	NA	TRBV7-6
TGTGCCAGTAGTATCCCCCCGGGACAGGGCTTGAACACTGAAGCTTTCTTT	CASSIPPGQGLNTEAFF	TRBD1	TRBJ1-1	NA	TRBV19
TGTGCCAGCAGTGGAGGGGGGCGCGGTCAGCCCCAGCATTTT	CASSGGGRGQPQHF	NA	TRBJ1-5	NA	TRBV6-1
TGTGCCAGCAGATTAAACAGGGAAGGCGAAAAACTGTTTTTT	CASRLNREGEKLFF	NA	TRBJ1-4	once	TRBV6-1
TGTGCCAGCAGCTTAGCGCTCGGGGGCTACGAGCAGTACTTC	CASSLALGGYEQYF	NA	TRBJ2-7	NA	TRBV7-9
TGTGCCAGCAGCTTAGTGCCCAGCTCCTACGAGCAGTACTTC	CASSLVPSSYEQYF	NA	TRBJ2-7	NA	TRBV7-6
TGTGCCAGCAGCTTCCGACCGACAGTCCAAGAGACCCAGTACTTC	CASSFRPTVQETQYF	NA	TRBJ2-5	NA	TRBV7-6
TGCGCCAGCAGATCGGGACTAGCGGGGAACAATGAGCAGTTCTTC	CASRSGLAGNNEQFF	TRBD2	TRBJ2-1	NA	TRBV5-1
TGTGCCAGCAGTCTGGTAAGCGGAGAAGAGACCCAGTACTTC	CASSLVSGEETQYF	NA	TRBJ2-5	NA	TRBV2
TGTGCCAGCAGCGTCGTCGTGAACACTGAAGCTTTCTTT	CASSVVVNTEAFF	NA	TRBJ1-1	NA	TRBV9
TGTGCCAGCAGTCTTCCCGGGACAGCCTTCAACTATGGCTACACCTTC	CASSLPGTAFNYGYTF	TRBD1	TRBJ1-2	NA	TRBV5-6
TGTGCCAGTACCAGAACCGGGCTCGAAGCTTTCTTT	CASTRTGLEAFF	NA	TRBJ1-1	NA	TRBV19
TGTGCCAGTAGACTAGCGGGGGCAGATACGCAGTATTTT	CASRLAGADTQYF	TRBD2	TRBJ2-3	NA	TRBV19
TGCGCCAGCAGCCAAGACGGGACTAGCGGGAGGAGGGAGACCCAGTACTTC	CASSQDGTSGRRETQYF	TRBD2	TRBJ2-5	NA	TRBV4-3
TGTGCCAGCAGTCACTCGGAAGAAGCCTCCTACAATGAGCAGTTCTTC	CASSHSEEASYNEQFF	NA	TRBJ2-1	NA	TRBV14
TGTGCCAGCAGCTTATCACATCCGACCGGGGAGCTGTTTTTT	CASSLSHPTGELFF	NA	TRBJ2-2	NA	TRBV11-2
TGTGCCAGCAGCCACCTGGATTCCGGGTCCTACGAGCAGTACTTC	CASSHLDSGSYEQYF	NA	TRBJ2-7	NA	TRBV4-2
TGTGCCAGCAGCGTAGGCAGTACCATCAATGAGCAGTTCTTC	CASSVGSTINEQFF	NA	TRBJ2-1	NA	TRBV9
TGTGCCAGCAGTCCTAAATGGGGGGGCCACTATGGCTACACCTTC	CASSPKWGGHYGYTF	NA	TRBJ1-2	NA	TRBV6-1
TGTGCCAGCAGTCCCGGGACGTTGGATACGCAGTATTTT	CASSPGTLDTQYF	NA	TRBJ2-3	NA	TRBV6-1
TGTGCTAGCAGCTTAGGACGCGGGCCTACAGGCACCGGGGAGCTGTTTTTT	CASSLGRGPTGTGELFF	NA	TRBJ2-2	NA	TRBV7-7
TGTGCCACCAGCAGGCAATTACAGACGGGCAATGAGCAGTTCTTC	CATSRQLQTGNEQFF	NA	TRBJ2-1	NA	TRBV15
TGTGCCTCCGGGAGGTCCTATGAGCAGTTCTTC	CASGRSYEQFF	TRBD2	TRBJ2-1	NA	TRBV11-2
TGTGCCAGACTCCGGAGCGGGGGATACAATGAGCAGTTCTTC	CARLRSGGYNEQFF	TRBD2	TRBJ2-1	NA	TRBV2
TGTGCCAGCAGCTATCGGTCCTACGAGCAGTACTTC	CASSYRSYEQYF	NA	TRBJ2-7	NA	TRBV7-2
TGTGCCAGCAGAGTTGAGTACACTGAAGCTTTCTTT	CASRVEYTEAFF	NA	TRBJ1-1	NA	TRBV2